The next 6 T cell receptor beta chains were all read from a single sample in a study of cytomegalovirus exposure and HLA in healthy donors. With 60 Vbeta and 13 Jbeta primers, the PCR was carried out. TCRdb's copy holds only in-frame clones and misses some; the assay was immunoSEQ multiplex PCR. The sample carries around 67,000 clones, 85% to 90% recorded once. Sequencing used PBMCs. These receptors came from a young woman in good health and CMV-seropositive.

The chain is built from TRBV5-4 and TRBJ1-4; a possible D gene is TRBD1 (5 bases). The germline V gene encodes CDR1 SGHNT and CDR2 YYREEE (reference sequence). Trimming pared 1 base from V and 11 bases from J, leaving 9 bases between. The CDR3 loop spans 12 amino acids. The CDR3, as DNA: TGTGCCAGCAGCTTGTCGAACAGGAAACTGTTTTTT. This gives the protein CASSLSNRKLFF. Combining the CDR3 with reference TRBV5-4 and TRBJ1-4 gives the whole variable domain ETGVTQSPTHLIKTRGQQVTLRCSSQSGHNTVSWYQQALGQGPQFIFQYYREEENGRGNFPPRFSGLQFPNYSSELNVNALELDDSALYLCASSLSNRKLFFGSGTQLSVL.

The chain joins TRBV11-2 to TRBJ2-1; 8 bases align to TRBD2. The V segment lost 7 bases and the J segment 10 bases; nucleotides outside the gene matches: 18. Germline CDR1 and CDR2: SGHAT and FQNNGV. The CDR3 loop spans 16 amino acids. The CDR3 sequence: CASTPLGGRRGGEQFF. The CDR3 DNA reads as TGTGCCAGCACCCCATTGGGCGGGAGGCGCGGAGGGGAGCAGTTCTTC.

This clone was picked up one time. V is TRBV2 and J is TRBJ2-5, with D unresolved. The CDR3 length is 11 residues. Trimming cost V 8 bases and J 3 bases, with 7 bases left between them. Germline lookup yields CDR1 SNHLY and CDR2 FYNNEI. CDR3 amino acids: CASSREETQYF. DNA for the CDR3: TGTGCCAGCTCACGGGAAGAGACCCAGTACTTC.

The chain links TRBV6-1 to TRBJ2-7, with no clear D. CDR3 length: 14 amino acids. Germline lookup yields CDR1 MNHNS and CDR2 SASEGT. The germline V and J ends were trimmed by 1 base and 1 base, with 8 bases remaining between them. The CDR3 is CASSEVAESYEQYF. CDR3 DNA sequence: TGTGCCAGCAGTGAAGTTGCAGAATCCTACGAGCAGTACTTC.

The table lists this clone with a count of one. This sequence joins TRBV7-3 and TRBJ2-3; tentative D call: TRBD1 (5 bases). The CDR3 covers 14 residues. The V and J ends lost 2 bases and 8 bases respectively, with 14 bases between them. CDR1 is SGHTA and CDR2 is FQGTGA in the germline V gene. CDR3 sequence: CASSLGASMGTQYF. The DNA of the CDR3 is TGTGCCAGCAGCTTAGGGGCCTCCATGGGTACGCAGTATTTT.

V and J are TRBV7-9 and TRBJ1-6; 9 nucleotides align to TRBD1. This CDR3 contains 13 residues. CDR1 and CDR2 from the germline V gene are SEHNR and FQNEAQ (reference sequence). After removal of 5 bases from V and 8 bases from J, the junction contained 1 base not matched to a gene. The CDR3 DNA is TGTGCCAGCAGCCGGACAGGGGATTCACCCCTCCACTTT. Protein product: CASSRTGDSPLHF.